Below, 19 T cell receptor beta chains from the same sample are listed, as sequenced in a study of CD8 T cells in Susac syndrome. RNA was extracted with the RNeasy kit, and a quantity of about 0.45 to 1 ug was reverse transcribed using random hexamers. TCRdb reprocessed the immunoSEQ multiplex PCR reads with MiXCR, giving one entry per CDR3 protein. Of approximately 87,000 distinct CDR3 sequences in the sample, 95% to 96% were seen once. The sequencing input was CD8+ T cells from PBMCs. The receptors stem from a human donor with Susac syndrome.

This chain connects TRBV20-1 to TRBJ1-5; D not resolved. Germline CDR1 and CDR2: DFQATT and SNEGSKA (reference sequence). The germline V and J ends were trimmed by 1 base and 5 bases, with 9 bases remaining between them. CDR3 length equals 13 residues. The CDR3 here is CSARAAKYQPQHF. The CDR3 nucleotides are TGCAGTGCTAGAGCGGCAAAATATCAGCCCCAGCATTTT.

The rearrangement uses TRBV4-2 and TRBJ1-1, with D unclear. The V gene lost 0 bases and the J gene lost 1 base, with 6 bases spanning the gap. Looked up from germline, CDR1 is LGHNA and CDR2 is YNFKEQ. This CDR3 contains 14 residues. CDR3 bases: TGTGCCAGCAGCCAAGATCAGGCGAACACTGAAGCTTTCTTT. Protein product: CASSQDQANTEAFF.

The CDR3 sequence is CASSGVQFYGYTF. The DNA for the CDR3 is TGTGCCAGTAGTGGGGTCCAATTCTATGGCTACACCTTC. The genes are TRBV19 and TRBJ1-2; no definite D call. V was cut by 5 bases and J by 4 bases, with 11 bases left in between. The germline gives CDR1 LNHDA, CDR2 SQIVND (reference sequence). The CDR3 runs 13 residues.

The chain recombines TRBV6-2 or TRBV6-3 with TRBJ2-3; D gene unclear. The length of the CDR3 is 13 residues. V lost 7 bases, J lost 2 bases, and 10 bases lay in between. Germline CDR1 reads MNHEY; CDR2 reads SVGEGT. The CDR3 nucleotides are TGTGCCAGCAAAATCGGCCTCACAGATACGCAGTATTTT. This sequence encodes CASKIGLTDTQYF.

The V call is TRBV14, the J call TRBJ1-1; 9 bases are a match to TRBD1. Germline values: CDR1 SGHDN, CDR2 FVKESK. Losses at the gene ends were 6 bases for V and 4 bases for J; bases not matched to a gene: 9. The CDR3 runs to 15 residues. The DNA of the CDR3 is TGTGCCAGCAGTCATAACAGGGGGCAGGGCACTGAAGCTTTCTTT. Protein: CASSHNRGQGTEAFF.

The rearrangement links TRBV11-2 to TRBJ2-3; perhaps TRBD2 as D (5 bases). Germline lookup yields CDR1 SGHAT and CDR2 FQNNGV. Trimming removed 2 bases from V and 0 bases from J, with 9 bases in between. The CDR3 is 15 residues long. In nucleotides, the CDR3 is TGTGCCAGCAGCTTATTGCGGACTAGCACAGATACGCAGTATTTT. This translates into CASSLLRTSTDTQYF.

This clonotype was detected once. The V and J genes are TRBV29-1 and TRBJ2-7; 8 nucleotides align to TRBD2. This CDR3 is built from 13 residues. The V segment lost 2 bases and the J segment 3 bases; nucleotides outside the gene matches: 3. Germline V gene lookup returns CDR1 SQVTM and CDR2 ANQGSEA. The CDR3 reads CSVELSGSYEQYF. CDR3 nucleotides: TGCAGCGTTGAATTAAGCGGGAGCTACGAGCAGTACTTC.

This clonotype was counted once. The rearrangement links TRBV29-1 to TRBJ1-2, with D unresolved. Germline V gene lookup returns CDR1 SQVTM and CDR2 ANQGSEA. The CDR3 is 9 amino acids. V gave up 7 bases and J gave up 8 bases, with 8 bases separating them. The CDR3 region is CSDSSGYTF. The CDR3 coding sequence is TGCAGCGATTCATCCGGCTACACCTTC.

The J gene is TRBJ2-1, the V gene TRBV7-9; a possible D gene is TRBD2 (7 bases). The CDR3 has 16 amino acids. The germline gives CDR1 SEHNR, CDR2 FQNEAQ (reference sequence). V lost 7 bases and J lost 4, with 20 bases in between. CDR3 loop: CASTPPGGGHYNEQFF. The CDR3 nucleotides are TGTGCCAGCACTCCCCCGGGGGGCGGGCATTACAATGAGCAGTTCTTC.

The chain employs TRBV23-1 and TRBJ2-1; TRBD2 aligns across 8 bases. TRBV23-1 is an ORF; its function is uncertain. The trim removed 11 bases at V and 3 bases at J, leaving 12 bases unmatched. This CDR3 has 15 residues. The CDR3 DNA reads TGCGCCGGAGCAGTTGGGCTAGCGGGCTACAATGAGCAGTTCTTC. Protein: CAGAVGLAGYNEQFF.

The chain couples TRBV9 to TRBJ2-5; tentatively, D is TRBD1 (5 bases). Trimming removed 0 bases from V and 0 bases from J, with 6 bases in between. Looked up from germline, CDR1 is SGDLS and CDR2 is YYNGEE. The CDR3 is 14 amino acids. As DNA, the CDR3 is TGTGCCAGCAGCGTAGAAGGGGACCAAGAGACCCAGTACTTC. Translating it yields CASSVEGDQETQYF.

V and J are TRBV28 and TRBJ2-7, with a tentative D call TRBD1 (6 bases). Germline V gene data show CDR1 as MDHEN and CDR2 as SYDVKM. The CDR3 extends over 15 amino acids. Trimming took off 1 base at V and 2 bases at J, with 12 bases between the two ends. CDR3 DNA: TGTGCCAGCAGTTTATACAGGGAAGGGCCCTACGAGCAGTACTTC. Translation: CASSLYREGPYEQYF.

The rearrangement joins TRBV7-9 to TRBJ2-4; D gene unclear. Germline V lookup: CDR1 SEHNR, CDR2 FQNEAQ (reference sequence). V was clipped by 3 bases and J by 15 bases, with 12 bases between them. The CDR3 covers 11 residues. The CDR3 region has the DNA TGTGCCAGCAGCTTGCCGCCCTGGACGTACTTC. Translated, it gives CASSLPPWTYF.

The DNA of the CDR3 is TGTGCCAGCAGTTTTGAGAGCGGGAGGGACCAAGAGACCCAGTACTTC. This gives the protein CASSFESGRDQETQYF. The rearrangement links TRBV28 to TRBJ2-5; 10 bases line up with TRBD2. J gave up 0 bases and V 3 bases, and 4 bases lay outside the gene matches. CDR1 MDHEN and CDR2 SYDVKM come from the germline V gene. The CDR3 is 16 amino acids. Full variable domain (missing parts from reference TRBV28 and TRBJ2-5): DVKVTQSSRYLVKRTGEKVFLECVQDMDHENMFWYRQDPGLGLRLIYFSYDVKMKEKGDIPEGYSVSREKKERFSLILESASTNQTSMYLCASSFESGRDQETQYFGPGTRLLVL.

The chain's CDR3 is CSARAWRGPSYEQYV. DNA of the CDR3: TGCAGTGCTAGAGCCTGGAGGGGGCCCTCCTACGAGCAGTACGTC. V gene TRBV20-1 combines with J gene TRBJ2-7, with a possible D match to TRBD1 (7 bases). The CDR3 length is 15 residues. Trimming took off 1 base at V and 0 bases at J, with 13 bases between the two ends. CDR1 is DFQATT, CDR2 SNEGSKA, per germline (reference sequence).

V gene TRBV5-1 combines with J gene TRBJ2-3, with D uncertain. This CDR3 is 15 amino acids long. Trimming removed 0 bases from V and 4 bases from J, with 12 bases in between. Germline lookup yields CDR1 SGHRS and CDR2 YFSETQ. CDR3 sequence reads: CASSLGSPWADTQYF. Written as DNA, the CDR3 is TGCGCCAGCAGCTTGGGGTCCCCCTGGGCAGATACGCAGTATTTT. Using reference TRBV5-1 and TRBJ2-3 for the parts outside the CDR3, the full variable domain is KAGVTQTPRYLIKTRGQQVTLSCSPISGHRSVSWYQQTPGQGLQFLFEYFSETQRNKGNFPGRFSGRQFSNSRSEMNVSTLELGDSALYLCASSLGSPWADTQYFGPGTRLTVL.

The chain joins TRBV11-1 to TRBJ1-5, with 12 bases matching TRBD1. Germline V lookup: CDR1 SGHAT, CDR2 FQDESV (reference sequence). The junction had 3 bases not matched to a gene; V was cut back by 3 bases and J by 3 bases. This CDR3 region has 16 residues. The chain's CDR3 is CASSFGTGGPNQPQHF. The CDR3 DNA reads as TGTGCCAGCAGCTTCGGGACAGGGGGCCCCAATCAGCCCCAGCATTTT.

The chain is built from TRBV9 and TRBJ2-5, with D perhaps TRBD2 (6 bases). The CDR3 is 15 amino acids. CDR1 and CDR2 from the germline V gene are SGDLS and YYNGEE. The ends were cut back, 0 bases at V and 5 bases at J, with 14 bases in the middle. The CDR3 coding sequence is TGTGCCAGCAGCGTAGAAATGGGGGACTTGGAGACCCAGTACTTC. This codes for CASSVEMGDLETQYF. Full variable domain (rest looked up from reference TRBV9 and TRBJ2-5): DSGVTQTPKHLITATGQRVTLRCSPRSGDLSVYWYQQSLDQGLQFLIQYYNGEERAKGNILERFSAQQFPDLHSELNLSSLELGDSALYFCASSVEMGDLETQYFGPGTRLLVL.

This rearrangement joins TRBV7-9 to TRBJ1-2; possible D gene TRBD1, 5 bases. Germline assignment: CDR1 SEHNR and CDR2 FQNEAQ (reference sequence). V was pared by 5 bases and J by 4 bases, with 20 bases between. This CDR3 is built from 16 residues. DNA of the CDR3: TGTGCCAGCAGCCCACCTTTCGCCAGGGACCCCTATGGCTACACCTTC. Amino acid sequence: CASSPPFARDPYGYTF.